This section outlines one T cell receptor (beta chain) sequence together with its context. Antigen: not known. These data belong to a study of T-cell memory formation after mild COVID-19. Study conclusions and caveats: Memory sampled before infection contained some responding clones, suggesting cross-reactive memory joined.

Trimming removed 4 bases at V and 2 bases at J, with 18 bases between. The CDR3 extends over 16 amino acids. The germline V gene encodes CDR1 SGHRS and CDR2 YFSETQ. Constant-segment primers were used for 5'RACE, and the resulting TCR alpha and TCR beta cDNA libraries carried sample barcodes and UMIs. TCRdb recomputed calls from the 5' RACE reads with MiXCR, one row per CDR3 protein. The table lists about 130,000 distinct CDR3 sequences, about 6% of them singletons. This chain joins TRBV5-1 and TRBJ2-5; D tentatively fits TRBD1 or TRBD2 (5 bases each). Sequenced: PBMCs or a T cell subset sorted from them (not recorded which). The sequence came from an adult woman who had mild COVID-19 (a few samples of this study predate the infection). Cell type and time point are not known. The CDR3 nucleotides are TGCGCCAGCAGCCCGAGGTGGGGGTTTTATCAAGAGACCCAGTACTTC. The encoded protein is CASSPRWGFYQETQYF.